Below, 27 T cell receptor beta chains from the same sample are listed, as sequenced in a study of cytomegalovirus exposure and HLA in healthy donors. PCR was performed using 60 Vbeta and 13 Jbeta primers. Sequencing was performed with immunoSEQ multiplex PCR; in TCRdb, only in-frame clones are kept and a portion is missing. The table lists approximately 130,000 clones, approximately 80% of them singletons. The sequenced sample consisted of PBMCs. The source of these receptors is a woman in her thirties or forties in good health and CMV-seropositive.

The chain recombines TRBV19 with TRBJ1-5; 8 bases are a match to TRBD1. V was clipped by 5 bases and J by 6 bases; unmatched bases: 6. The CDR3 sequence is 14 residues long. Germline-derived CDR1 and CDR2 are LNHDA and SQIVND (reference sequence). CDR3 region: CASSGTGGGQPQHF. The CDR3 DNA reads TGTGCCAGTAGTGGAACAGGGGGTGGTCAGCCCCAGCATTTT.

The chain links TRBV7-3 to TRBJ2-1; 8 nucleotides line up with TRBD2. CDR1 SGHTA and CDR2 FQGTGA come from the germline V gene. The CDR3 is 15 amino acids. Trimming took 5 bases from V and 4 from J; bases not matched to a gene: 7. In nucleotides, the CDR3 is TGTGCCAGCAGCGAAAGTCGGGGGGGGTACAATGAGCAGTTCTTC. This gives the protein CASSESRGGYNEQFF. Supplemented by reference TRBV7-3 and TRBJ2-1, the full variable domain reads GAGVSQTPSNKVTEKGKYVELRCDPISGHTALYWYRQSLGQGPEFLIYFQGTGAADDSGLPNDRFFAVRPEGSVSTLKIQRTERGDSAVYLCASSESRGGYNEQFFGPGTRLTVL.

The genes are TRBV2 and TRBJ2-1; 11 bases fit TRBD2. CDR1 SNHLY and CDR2 FYNNEI come from the germline V gene. The CDR3 consists of 16 residues. The junction had 9 bases not matched to a gene; V was cut back by 7 bases and J by 4 bases. The CDR3 here is CASTKAASGGYNEQFF. The CDR3 DNA reads as TGTGCCAGCACCAAAGCTGCTAGCGGGGGGTACAATGAGCAGTTCTTC.

The rearrangement links TRBV7-9 to TRBJ2-7, with a possible D match to TRBD1 (6 bases). Germline V gives CDR1 SEHNR, CDR2 FQNEAQ (reference sequence). The CDR3 runs to 14 residues. V was trimmed by 3 bases and J by 2 bases, leaving 11 bases between them. CDR3 amino acids: CASSFGQRTYEQYF. CDR3 nucleotide sequence: TGTGCCAGCAGCTTTGGACAGAGGACCTACGAGCAGTACTTC.

The genes are TRBV19 and TRBJ2-7; TRBD1 aligns across 9 bases. Germline lookup yields CDR1 LNHDA and CDR2 SQIVND (reference sequence). This CDR3 is 16 amino acids long. J was trimmed by 1 base and V by 5 bases; bases with no gene match: 9. The DNA for the CDR3 is TGTGCCAGTAGTGTCTCCGGGACAGGGCCTTCCTACGAGCAGTACTTC. It is translated as CASSVSGTGPSYEQYF.

The V and J genes are TRBV21-1 and TRBJ2-3; TRBD2, the table's D call, lacks a check against the DNA. TRBV21-1 is assigned pseudogene status. This CDR3 contains 16 residues. This CDR3 is CASSTPGGTNVDTQYF. In DNA form, the CDR3 reads TGTGCCAGCAGCACCCCCGGGGGGACTAACGTAGATACGCAGTATTTT.

V gene TRBV4-1 combines with J gene TRBJ1-1, with D perhaps TRBD1 (6 bases). There are 14 residues in the CDR3. V gave up 0 bases and J gave up 4 bases, with 9 bases separating them. Germline lookup yields CDR1 MGHRA and CDR2 YSYEKL. The CDR3 loop reads CASSQDQGTTEAFF. The CDR3, as DNA: TGCGCCAGCAGCCAAGATCAGGGGACCACTGAAGCTTTCTTT.

This clone was observed a few times. The chain combines TRBV5-6 with TRBJ2-5, with 8 nucleotides matching TRBD2. Looked up from germline, CDR1 is SGHDT and CDR2 is YYEEEE. The CDR3 spans 15 residues. The V segment lost 4 bases and the J segment 4 bases; nucleotides outside the gene matches: 9. In DNA form, the CDR3 reads TGTGCCAGCAGCCCCCCCCGGGGGGGACCAGAGACCCAGTACTTC. This codes for CASSPPRGGPETQYF.

The rearrangement links TRBV18 to TRBJ2-1, with D maybe TRBD1 (5 bases). Deletions cut 3 bases from V and 15 bases from J, with 21 bases between. The CDR3 is 14 amino acids. CDR1 and CDR2 from the germline V gene are KGHSH and LQKENI. The chain's CDR3 is CASSPIDSSEGLFF. CDR3 nucleotides: TGTGCCAGCTCACCCATTGACAGTTCCGAAGGTCTGTTCTTC.

V usage is TRBV9 and J usage is TRBJ2-1, with 11 nucleotides matching TRBD2. Losses at the gene ends were 3 bases for V and 7 bases for J; bases not matched to a gene: 6. The CDR3 spans 15 residues. Germline V lookup: CDR1 SGDLS, CDR2 YYNGEE. DNA for the CDR3: TGTGCCAGCAGCGAGGGACTAGCGGTCTGGAATGAGCAGTTCTTC. This sequence encodes CASSEGLAVWNEQFF.

V gene TRBV5-6 combines with J gene TRBJ2-1; weak D call: TRBD1 (5 bases). Trimming took 0 bases from V and 4 from J, leaving 5 bases between them. The CDR3 runs 13 residues. Germline V gene sequence: CDR1 SGHDT, CDR2 YYEEEE. CDR3 sequence: CASSLDRYNEQFF. CDR3 sequence (DNA): TGTGCCAGCAGCTTGGACAGGTACAATGAGCAGTTCTTC.

Written as DNA, the CDR3 is TGCGCCAGCAGCCCAGTAGCGGGGGCGGGCTATGGCTACACCTTC. This codes for CASSPVAGAGYGYTF. V usage is TRBV4-3 and J usage is TRBJ1-2, with D perhaps TRBD1 (6 bases). The CDR3 is 15 residues long. Germline V CDR1 and CDR2: LGHNA, YSLEER. The V end lost 4 bases, the J end lost 4 bases, and 16 bases lay between the germline ends.

A few counts support this clone. This chain joins TRBV19 and TRBJ1-1; tentatively, D is TRBD1 (6 bases). Germline values: CDR1 LNHDA, CDR2 SQIVND (reference sequence). The CDR3 is 14 amino acids. V lost 3 bases and J lost 6, with 14 bases in between. In nucleotides, the CDR3 is TGTGCCAGTAGTATTCAGGGGCGCGCCTCTGAAGCTTTCTTT. Encoded protein: CASSIQGRASEAFF.

This clone is a singleton in its sample. The chain combines TRBV10-3 with TRBJ2-7; 7 bases line up with TRBD2. From germline, CDR1 is ENHRY and CDR2 SYGVKD. V lost 5 bases to trimming and J lost 0 bases; unmatched junction nucleotides: 1. This CDR3 is 13 amino acids long. The CDR3 spells CAISIAGSYEQYF. The DNA for the CDR3 is TGTGCCATCAGTATAGCGGGCTCCTACGAGCAGTACTTC.

This sequence joins TRBV7-3 and TRBJ2-3; TRBD1 matches at 7 bases. The CDR3 is made up of 15 amino acids. V was pared by 5 bases and J by 4 bases, with 9 bases of the junction left unmatched. Germline-derived CDR1 and CDR2 are SGHTA and FQGTGA. CDR3 amino acids: CASSPRGTVSDTQYF. DNA of the CDR3: TGTGCCAGCAGCCCGAGGGGGACAGTCTCAGATACGCAGTATTTT.

This clone was seen a single time. The V and J genes are TRBV9 and TRBJ2-5, with 9 bases fitting TRBD2. CDR3 length: 16 amino acids. The V gene's germline CDR1 is SGDLS and CDR2 YYNGEE. The ends lost 4 bases at V and 3 bases at J; junction bases unmatched: 10. The CDR3 protein is CASSRSGGGGEETQYF. In nucleotides, the CDR3 is TGTGCCAGCAGCAGGTCCGGCGGGGGGGGAGAAGAGACCCAGTACTTC.

V gene TRBV4-3 combines with J gene TRBJ2-1, with 10 bases matching TRBD2. The CDR3 sequence is 17 residues long. The ends lost 0 bases at V and 5 bases at J; junction bases unmatched: 7. Germline values: CDR1 LGHNA, CDR2 YSLEER. The CDR3 DNA reads as TGCGCCAGCAGCCAAGACGCTAGCGGGAGTCACCACAATGAGCAGTTCTTC. Translation gives CASSQDASGSHHNEQFF.

The chain employs TRBV5-1 and TRBJ2-7, with D maybe TRBD1 (6 bases). Germline loops: CDR1 SGHRS, CDR2 YFSETQ. Trimming removed 2 bases from V and 2 bases from J, with 14 bases in between. The CDR3 is 15 amino acids. CDR3 region: CASSFAPGHTYEQYF. In nucleotides, the CDR3 is TGCGCCAGCAGCTTTGCCCCGGGACATACCTACGAGCAGTACTTC. The variable domain in full, completed from reference TRBV5-1 and TRBJ2-7, reads KAGVTQTPRYLIKTRGQQVTLSCSPISGHRSVSWYQQTPGQGLQFLFEYFSETQRNKGNFPGRFSGRQFSNSRSEMNVSTLELGDSALYLCASSFAPGHTYEQYFGPGTRLTVT.

V usage is TRBV9 and J usage is TRBJ2-3; D unresolved. Trimming pared 1 base from V and 4 bases from J, leaving 10 bases between. The CDR3 length is 14 residues. CDR1 is SGDLS, CDR2 YYNGEE, per germline. For the CDR3, the DNA is TGTGCCAGCAGCGTACAGCAGGTGGCAGATACGCAGTATTTT. Amino acids: CASSVQQVADTQYF.

This chain links TRBV21-1 with TRBJ1-5; the table gives TRBD1 as D, unverified against the DNA. TRBV21-1 is shown as a pseudogene. The CDR3 has 20 amino acids. The CDR3: CASSKADGTGRRLVGQPQHF. CDR3 DNA: TGTGCCAGCAGCAAAGCAGACGGGACAGGGCGCAGGTTGGTGGGTCAGCCCCAGCATTTT.

The chain is built from TRBV29-1 and TRBJ1-1; D is perhaps TRBD1 (5 bases). Germline CDR1 SQVTM, CDR2 ANQGSEA. CDR3 length equals 12 residues. V dropped 4 bases and J dropped 5 bases, with 11 bases sitting between them. The DNA for the CDR3 is TGCAGCGTTGGGCAGGGCGAGACTGAAGCTTTCTTT. Translated: CSVGQGETEAFF. The full variable domain, completed using reference TRBV29-1 and TRBJ1-1, is SAVISQKPSRDICQRGTSLTIQCQVDSQVTMMFWYRQQPGQSLTLIATANQGSEATYESGFVIDKFPISRPNLTFSTLTVSNMSPEDSSIYLCSVGQGETEAFFGQGTRLTVV.

This chain joins TRBV4-2 and TRBJ2-7; perhaps TRBD2 as D (5 bases). The CDR3 covers 15 residues. The V end lost 0 bases, the J end lost 0 bases, and 9 bases lay between the germline ends. Germline CDR1 and CDR2: LGHNA and YNFKEQ. CDR3 sequence (DNA): TGTGCCAGCAGCCAAGATAGAGGGAGCTCCTACGAGCAGTACTTC. This encodes CASSQDRGSSYEQYF.

This clone has more than one count but fewer than ten. The chain has TRBV6-5 and TRBJ1-4, with D hard to call. Germline V lookup: CDR1 MNHEY, CDR2 SVGAGI. Trimming shortened V by 5 bases and J by 3 bases, and 7 bases separated the two germline ends. The CDR3 extends over 13 amino acids. DNA of the CDR3: TGTGCCAGCAGTCAGGTTTCTAATGAAAAACTGTTTTTT. Its protein is CASSQVSNEKLFF.

The rearrangement joins TRBV7-2 to TRBJ1-1; D is undetermined. The CDR3 contains 14 residues. Germline V CDR1 and CDR2: SGHTA, FQGNSA. The ends were cut back, 1 base at V and 8 bases at J, with 14 bases in the middle. The CDR3 reads CASSLGGPALEAFF. DNA for the CDR3: TGTGCCAGCAGCTTAGGAGGCCCAGCCCTCGAAGCTTTCTTT.

This clone has only one observation. The gene calls are TRBV6-1 and TRBJ1-2, with TRBD1 identical over 9 bases. Germline V gene sequence: CDR1 MNHNS, CDR2 SASEGT. The V and J ends lost 3 bases and 4 bases, in that order; junction bases with no gene match: 12. The CDR3 covers 17 residues. CDR3 sequence: CASSDPRTGDGGYGYTF. CDR3 DNA: TGTGCCAGCAGTGACCCTAGGACAGGGGACGGTGGCTATGGCTACACCTTC.

The chain couples TRBV6-6 to TRBJ2-2, with 10 positions matching TRBD1. There are 14 residues in the CDR3. The trim removed 6 bases at V and 6 bases at J, leaving 4 bases unmatched. Germline V gene sequence: CDR1 MNHNY, CDR2 SVGAGI (reference sequence). The chain's CDR3 is CASSRDRGAGELFF. CDR3 DNA: TGTGCCAGCAGCCGGGACAGGGGAGCCGGGGAGCTGTTTTTT.

V and J are TRBV5-1 and TRBJ1-6; weak D call: TRBD1 (6 bases). Germline V gene sequence: CDR1 SGHRS, CDR2 YFSETQ. The germline V and J ends were trimmed by 1 base and 11 bases, with 16 bases remaining between them. CDR3 length: 15 residues. CDR3 DNA: TGCGCCAGCAGCTTGAGGACAGCACAGGAGGCACCCCTCCACTTT. Its protein is CASSLRTAQEAPLHF.